This T cell receptor beta chain comes out of a study of blood T cell repertoires in COVID-19. This clone was recorded once. The repertoire was sequenced with immunoSEQ multiplex PCR; TCRdb's copy has only in-frame clones and lacks some. Altogether about 210,000 clones are present, 70% to 90% being singletons, with the ten largest covering 4% to 5.5%. There are 11 residues in the CDR3. The germline V gene has CDR1 LNHDA and CDR2 SQIVND (reference sequence). After removal of 10 bases from V and 6 bases from J, the junction contained 5 bases not matched to a gene. Sequencing was carried out using peripheral blood. The V gene is TRBV19, the J gene TRBJ1-1, with TRBD1 matching 7 bases. The TCR sequence derives from a woman in her thirties or forties with acute or convalescent COVID-19. Here the CDR3 DNA reads TGTGCCACCAGGGGGAGTGCTGAAGCTTTCTTT. Translating it yields CATRGSAEAFF.